This T cell receptor beta chain is from a study of cytomegalovirus exposure and HLA in healthy donors. Findings of the study overall: Despite most TCR sequences being rare, some public TCRs occurred in many donors. Researchers catalogued approximately 160 TCR beta chains as cytomegalovirus-associated.

Germline loops: CDR1 SNHLY, CDR2 FYNNEI. Losses at the gene ends were 5 bases for V and 7 bases for J; bases not matched to a gene: 13. This CDR3 comprises 16 residues. Remarks on this clone: No antigen is known for it.

The PCR was carried out with 60 Vbeta primers and 13 Jbeta primers. TCRdb keeps only in-frame clones here, not all; method: immunoSEQ multiplex PCR. The sample lists more than 60,000 clones; roughly 80% were seen once. This receptor was obtained from a male donor in good health and CMV-seropositive. The J gene is TRBJ2-1, the V gene TRBV2; 8 bases fit TRBD1. Sequenced sample: PBMCs. CDR3 sequence reads: CASSSVGQALRNEQFF. CDR3 sequence (DNA): TGTGCCAGCAGTTCAGTGGGACAGGCCCTTCGAAATGAGCAGTTCTTC. Full variable domain (rest looked up from reference TRBV2 and TRBJ2-1): EPEVTQTPSHQVTQMGQEVILRCVPISNHLYFYWYRQILGQKVEFLVSFYNNEISEKSEIFDDQFSVERPDGSNFTLKIRSTKLEDSAMYFCASSSVGQALRNEQFFGPGTRLTVL.